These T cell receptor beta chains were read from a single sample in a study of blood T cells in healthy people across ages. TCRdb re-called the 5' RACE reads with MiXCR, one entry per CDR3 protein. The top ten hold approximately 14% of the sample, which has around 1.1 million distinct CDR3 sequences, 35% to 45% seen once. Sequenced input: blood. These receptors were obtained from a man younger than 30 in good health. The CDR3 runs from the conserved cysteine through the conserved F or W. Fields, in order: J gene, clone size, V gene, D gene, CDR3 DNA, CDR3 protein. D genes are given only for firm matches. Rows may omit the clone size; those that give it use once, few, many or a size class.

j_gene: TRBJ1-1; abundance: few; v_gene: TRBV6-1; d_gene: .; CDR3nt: TGTGCCAGCAGACGCGCGGAGAACACTGAAGCTTTCTTT; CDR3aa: CASRRAENTEAFF
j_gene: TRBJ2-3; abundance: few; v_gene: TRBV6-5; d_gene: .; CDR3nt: TGTGCCAGCAGGGCCACTTCCACAGATACGCAGTATTTT; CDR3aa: CASRATSTDTQYF
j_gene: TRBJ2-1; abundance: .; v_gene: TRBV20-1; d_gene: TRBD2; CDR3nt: TGCAGTGCGCCACGAGCGGGGGACTACAATGAGCAGTTCTTC; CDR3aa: CSAPRAGDYNEQFF
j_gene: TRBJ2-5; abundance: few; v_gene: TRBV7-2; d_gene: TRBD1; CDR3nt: TGTGCCAGCAGCTCCGGGACAGGGGAAAAAGGGACCCAGTACTTC; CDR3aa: CASSSGTGEKGTQYF
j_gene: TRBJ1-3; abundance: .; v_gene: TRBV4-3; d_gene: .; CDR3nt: TGCGCCAGCAGCCAAGATGACTCAGGGTCTGGAAACACCATATATTTT; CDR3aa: CASSQDDSGSGNTIYF
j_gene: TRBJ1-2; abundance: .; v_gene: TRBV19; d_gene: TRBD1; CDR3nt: TGTGCCAGTAGTAGCCCCGGGACAGCAAACTTCTATGGCTACACCTTC; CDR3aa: CASSSPGTANFYGYTF
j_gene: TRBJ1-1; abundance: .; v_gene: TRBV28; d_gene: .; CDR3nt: TGTGCCAGCACACCAGGGCGGATTGAAGCTTTCTTT; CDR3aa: CASTPGRIEAFF
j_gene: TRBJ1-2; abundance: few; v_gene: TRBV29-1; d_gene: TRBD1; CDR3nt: TGCAGCGTTGATGACAGGGGAGGCGGCTACACCTTC; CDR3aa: CSVDDRGGGYTF
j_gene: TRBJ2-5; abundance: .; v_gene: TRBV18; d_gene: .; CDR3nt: TGTGCCAGCTCCCCTGGTGCGACCCTGCAAGAGACCCAGTACTTC; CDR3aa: CASSPGATLQETQYF
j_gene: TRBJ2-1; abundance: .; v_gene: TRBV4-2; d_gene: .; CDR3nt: TGTGCCAGCACCTCAGCGCTCTTAGGGAACGATGAGCAGTTCTTC; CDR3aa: CASTSALLGNDEQFF
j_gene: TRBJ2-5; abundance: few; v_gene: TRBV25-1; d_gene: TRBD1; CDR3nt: TGTGCCAGCAGTGAATATGACAGGGGGGAGACCCAGTACTTC; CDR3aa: CASSEYDRGETQYF
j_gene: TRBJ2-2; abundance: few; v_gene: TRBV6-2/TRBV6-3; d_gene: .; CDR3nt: TGTGCCAGCAGTTACCTACTAGGGGCAGGGAGAAACACCGGGGAGCTGTTTTTT; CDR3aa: CASSYLLGAGRNTGELFF
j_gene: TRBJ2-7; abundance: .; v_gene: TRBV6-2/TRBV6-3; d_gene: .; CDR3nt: TGTGCCAGCAGCTCACGGGCCAGACAGAGGAATTCGTTCGAGCAGTACTTC; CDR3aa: CASSSRARQRNSFEQYF
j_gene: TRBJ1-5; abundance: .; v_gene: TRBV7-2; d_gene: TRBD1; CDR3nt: TGTGCCAGCAGCTTCCAACAGGGGGTCGGTCAGCCCCAGCATTTT; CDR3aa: CASSFQQGVGQPQHF
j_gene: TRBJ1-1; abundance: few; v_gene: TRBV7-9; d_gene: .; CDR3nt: TGTGCCAGCAGCTTAGCCCGGGGCGCAGGAACTGAAGCTTTCTTT; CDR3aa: CASSLARGAGTEAFF
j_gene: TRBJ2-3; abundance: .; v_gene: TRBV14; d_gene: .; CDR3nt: TGTGCCAGCAGCCCCCCCAACGGAGATACGCAGTATTTT; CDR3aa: CASSPPNGDTQYF
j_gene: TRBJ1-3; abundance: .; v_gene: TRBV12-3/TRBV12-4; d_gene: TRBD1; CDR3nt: TGTGCCAGCAGCACCGGGACAGCCGCCTCTGGAAACACCATATATTTT; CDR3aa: CASSTGTAASGNTIYF
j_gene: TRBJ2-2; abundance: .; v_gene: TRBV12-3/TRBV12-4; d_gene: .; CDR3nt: TGTGCCAGCAGTCAGCCGGCGCGGTACGGGGAGCTGTTTTTT; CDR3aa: CASSQPARYGELFF
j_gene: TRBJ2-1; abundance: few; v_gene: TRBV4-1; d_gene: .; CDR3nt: TGCGCCAGCAGCCAAGCGGTCTCCCGGACCTACAATGAGCAGTTCTTC; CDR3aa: CASSQAVSRTYNEQFF
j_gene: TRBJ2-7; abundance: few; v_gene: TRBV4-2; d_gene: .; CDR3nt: TGTGCCAGCAGCCAAGATTATGACGGGGTCACCTACGAGCAGTACTTC; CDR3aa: CASSQDYDGVTYEQYF
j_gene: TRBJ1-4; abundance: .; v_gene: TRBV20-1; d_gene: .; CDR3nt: TGCAGTGCTAGACTGGGCCCAAATGAAAAACTGTTTTTT; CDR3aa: CSARLGPNEKLFF
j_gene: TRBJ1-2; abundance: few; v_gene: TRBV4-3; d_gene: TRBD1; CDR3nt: TGCGCCAGCAGCCAAGGGGAGGGGGCCTATGGCTACACCTTC; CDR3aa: CASSQGEGAYGYTF
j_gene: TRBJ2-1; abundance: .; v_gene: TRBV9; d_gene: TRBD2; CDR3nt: TGTGCCAGCAGCCTTTACACTAGCGGGGGGAATAATGAGCAGTTCTTC; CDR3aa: CASSLYTSGGNNEQFF
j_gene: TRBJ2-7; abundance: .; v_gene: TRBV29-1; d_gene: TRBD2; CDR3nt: TGCAGCGTGGGGGGGGTCGGTGGAGGGAGAGGTGGCTACGAGCAGTACTTC; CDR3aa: CSVGGVGGGRGGYEQYF
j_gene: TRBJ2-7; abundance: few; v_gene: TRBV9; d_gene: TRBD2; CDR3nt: TGTGCCAGCAGCGGAGCGGGGGGGCCAAGTGAGCAGTACTTC; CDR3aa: CASSGAGGPSEQYF
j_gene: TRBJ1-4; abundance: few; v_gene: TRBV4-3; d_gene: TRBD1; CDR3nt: TGCGCCAGCAGCCAAGATCGGGGACAGGGTAGTGAAAAACTGTTTTTT; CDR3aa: CASSQDRGQGSEKLFF
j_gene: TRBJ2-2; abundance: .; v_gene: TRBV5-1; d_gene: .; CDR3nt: TGCGCCAGCACCCTTGCTGCCGTCACCGGGGAGCTGTTTTTT; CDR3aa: CASTLAAVTGELFF
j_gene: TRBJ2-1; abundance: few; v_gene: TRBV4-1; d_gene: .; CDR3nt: TGCGCCAGCAGCCAGCAGGACTTAGCGAGCTCCTACAATGAGCAGTTCTTC; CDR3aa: CASSQQDLASSYNEQFF
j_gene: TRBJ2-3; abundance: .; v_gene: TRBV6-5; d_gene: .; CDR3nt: TGTGCCAGCAGTTTCGCACCCCAGGGCACAGATACGCAGTATTTT; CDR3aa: CASSFAPQGTDTQYF
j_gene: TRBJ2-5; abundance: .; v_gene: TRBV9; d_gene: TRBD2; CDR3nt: TGTGCCAGCAGCGTAGCAACTAGCGGGGGGGCTGAGACCCAGTACTTC; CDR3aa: CASSVATSGGAETQYF
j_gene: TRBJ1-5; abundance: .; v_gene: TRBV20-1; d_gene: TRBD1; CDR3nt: TGCAGTGCACTTAACCGGGACAGGGGTGGTCAGCCCCAGCATTTT; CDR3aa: CSALNRDRGGQPQHF
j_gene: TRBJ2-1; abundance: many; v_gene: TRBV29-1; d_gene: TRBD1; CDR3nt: TGCAGCGCCGAGGGACAGGAAAATGAGCAGTTCTTC; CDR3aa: CSAEGQENEQFF
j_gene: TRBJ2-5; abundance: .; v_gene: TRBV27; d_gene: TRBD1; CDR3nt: TGTGCCAGCACCCACACCGGGACAGGCCTTCAAGAGACCCAGTACTTC; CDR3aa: CASTHTGTGLQETQYF
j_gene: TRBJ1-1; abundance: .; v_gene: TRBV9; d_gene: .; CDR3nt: TGTGCCAGCAGCTATCTCGACAGAAACACTGAAGCTTTCTTT; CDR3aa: CASSYLDRNTEAFF
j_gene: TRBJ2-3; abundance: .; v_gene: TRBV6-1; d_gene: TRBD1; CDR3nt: TGTGCCAGCAGTGAGAAGGACAGGGGTTTTACAGATACGCAGTATTTT; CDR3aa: CASSEKDRGFTDTQYF
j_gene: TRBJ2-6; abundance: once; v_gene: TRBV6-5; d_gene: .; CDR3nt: TGTGCCGGCAGCGAATCTGGGGCCAACGTCCTGACTTTC; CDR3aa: CAGSESGANVLTF
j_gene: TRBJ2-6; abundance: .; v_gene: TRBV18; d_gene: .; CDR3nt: TGTGCCAGCTCACCAGGGCTCTTTGGTGGGGCCAACGTCCTGACTTTC; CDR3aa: CASSPGLFGGANVLTF
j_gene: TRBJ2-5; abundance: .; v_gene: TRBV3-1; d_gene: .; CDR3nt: TGTGCCAGCAGATGGGGGGTGGTGCAGTACTTC; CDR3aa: CASRWGVVQYF
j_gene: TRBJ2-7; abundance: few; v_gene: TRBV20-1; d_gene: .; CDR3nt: TGCAGTGCTACGGGTTACGACGAGCAGTACTTC; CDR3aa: CSATGYDEQYF
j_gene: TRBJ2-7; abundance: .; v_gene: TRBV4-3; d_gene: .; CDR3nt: TGCGCCAGCTATAAGGGCGGGGAGATCGACGAGCAGTACTTC; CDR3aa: CASYKGGEIDEQYF
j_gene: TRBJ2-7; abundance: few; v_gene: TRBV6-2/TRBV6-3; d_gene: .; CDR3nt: TGTGCCAGCAGTTACGCGGGGGCCCACTACGAGCAGTACTTC; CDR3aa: CASSYAGAHYEQYF
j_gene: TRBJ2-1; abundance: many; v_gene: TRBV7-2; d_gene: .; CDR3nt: TGTGCCAGCAGCCCCGGCTCCTACAATGAGCAGTTCTTC; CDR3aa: CASSPGSYNEQFF
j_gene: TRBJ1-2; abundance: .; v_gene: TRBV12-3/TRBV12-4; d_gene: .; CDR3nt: TGTGCCAGCAGTTCTCCAGGGCCGCCCAATGGCTACACCTTC; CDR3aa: CASSSPGPPNGYTF
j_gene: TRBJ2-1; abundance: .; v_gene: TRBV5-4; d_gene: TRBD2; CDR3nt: TGTGCCAGCAGCTTGTCTGCAGTTAGCGGGGGCTCCTACAATGAGCAGTTCTTC; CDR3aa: CASSLSAVSGGSYNEQFF
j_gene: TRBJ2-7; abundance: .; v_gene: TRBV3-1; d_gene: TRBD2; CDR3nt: TGTGCCAGCAGCCAAACAGGACGGGGGGGCTTCTACGAGCAGTACTTC; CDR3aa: CASSQTGRGGFYEQYF